This T cell receptor (beta chain) was identified in a study of blood T cell repertoires in COVID-19. Study information: In each case, the material was cDNA or gDNA derived from T cells, B-cell-depleted T cells, or PBMCs.

Self-reported history from a screening survey and questionnaire set each donor's cohort. The V gene's germline CDR1 is SGHTA and CDR2 FQGNSA. The CDR3 runs to 16 residues. V was trimmed by 5 bases and J by 0 bases, leaving 14 bases between them. In the original workflow: From reference gene primer amplification, estimates of nucleated cell counts were derived. Sequenced by immunoSEQ multiplex PCR; TCRdb stores in-frame clones only, minus some. The V and J calls and the clone size are those of that table, but D and trimming were determined from the DNA. The table lists 250,000 or so clones, approximately 88% of them singletons.

The TCR sequence derives from a woman in her thirties or forties who had been exposed to COVID-19. This chain uses TRBV7-2 with TRBJ2-1; weak D call: TRBD1 (5 bases). Sequencing was done on a sample of PBMCs or T cells enriched from blood (not recorded which). Here the CDR3 DNA reads TGTGCCAGCAGCGTAAGTAGAGACAGCTCCTACAATGAGCAGTTCTTC. Protein product: CASSVSRDSSYNEQFF.